This is a list of T cell receptor beta chains from one sample in a study of blood T cell repertoires in COVID-19. The method was immunoSEQ multiplex PCR; TCRdb's version includes in-frame clones alone and lacks a portion of them. The repertoire holds roughly 70,000 clones, with over 60% as singletons. The specimen sequenced was peripheral blood. The receptor source for this set is a man aged 70 or older with COVID-19, enrolled during active disease. CDR3s leave out the opening cysteine and the closing phenylalanine or tryptophan.

>TRBV7-2
ASSLDIYGYT
>TRBV5-6
ASSRGTENTEAF
>TRBV19
ASSIDLQQGDGYT
>TRBV16
ASSPTGSSYEQY
>TRBV6-5
ASGRETQY
>TRBV18
ASSPNGGGTLYEQY
>TRBV7-3
ASSLTPRTAGYGYT
>TRBV9
ASSGGQGSYEQY
>TRBV5-8
ASSGTQGFFTYEQY
>TRBV29-1
STTGGSSYNEQF
>TRBV6-5
ASSGSGGSNQPQH
>TRBV28
ASRDPGTTNYGYT
>TRBV28
ASSLRGLSGANVLT
>TRBV28
ASSSGTANLRTEAF
>TRBV3-1/TRBV3-2
ASSQEARNTEAF
>TRBV19
ASTPGQGYTGELF
>TRBV24-1
ATSEGRGLAGADNEQF
>TRBV11-3
ASSLGGNDQKLF
>TRBV6-2/TRBV6-3
ASSYSRQGYEQY
>TRBV19
ASKKSTGELF
>TRBV4-3
ASSHQTYGYT
>TRBV2
ASKRGQAIYNSPLH
>TRBV4-1
ASSQVGQHNQPQH
>TRBV2
ASSEGRVWAF